Below are 20 T cell receptor beta chains sequenced from a single sample in a study of radiation and T cells in renal cell carcinoma (dated by TCRdb to 2018 to 2020). Library preparation employed the immunoSEQ multiplex PCR assay. The immuneACCESS repertoire file appears here via TCRdb, limited to in-frame rearrangements. These files lack a portion of the clones; in checked studies, under half of the deficit traces to unresolved V genes, and the cause of the others is not known. This sample lists roughly 100,000 clones; approximately 86% were detected once. Clones ranked in the top ten supply approximately 8.4% of the sample. The sample's time point label, in plain terms: baseline pretreatment blood. In the paper's terms, the treatment or condition label means: 15 Gy SBRT to primary tumor, nephrectomy 4 weeks later. The sample was blood, taken from a patient whose treatment included radiotherapy and nephrectomy. These receptors came from a man aged 50 to 59 with renal cell carcinoma.

The genes are TRBV6-5 and TRBJ2-7, with 8 nucleotides matching TRBD2. V was clipped by 6 bases and J by 7 bases; unmatched bases: 8. The CDR3 contains 13 residues. From germline, CDR1 is MNHEY and CDR2 SVGAGI. CDR3 bases: TGTGCCAGCAGCCCACCGGGGGGGAGGGAGCAGTACTTC. Translated, it gives CASSPPGGREQYF.

Only one count was recorded for this clone. The CDR3 DNA reads TGTGCCAGCAGCCCTTGGACAGGGGGCGCGGGCTACACCTTC. Amino acids: CASSPWTGGAGYTF. The chain recombines TRBV13 with TRBJ1-2; 11 nucleotides agree with TRBD1. The CDR3 totals 14 residues. CDR1 and CDR2 from the germline V gene are PRHDT and FYEKMQ (reference sequence). V lost 5 bases to trimming and J lost 8 bases; unmatched junction nucleotides: 7.

V gene TRBV6-5 combines with J gene TRBJ2-2; D perhaps matches TRBD1 (6 bases). Trimming pared 5 bases from V and 8 bases from J, leaving 9 bases between. Per the germline V gene, CDR1 is MNHEY and CDR2 is SVGAGI. CDR3 length equals 12 residues. The CDR3 sequence: CASSPTGGELFF. As DNA, the CDR3 is TGTGCCAGCAGTCCTACAGGGGGGGAGCTGTTTTTT.

This clone is a singleton in its sample. The J gene is TRBJ2-7, the V gene TRBV18; 9 bases agree with TRBD1. CDR3 length equals 15 residues. CDR1 is KGHSH and CDR2 is LQKENI in the germline V gene. V gave up 6 bases and J gave up 2 bases; unmatched junction bases: 8. DNA for the CDR3: TGTGCCAGCTCCCTGACAGGGGGAAATACCTACGAGCAGTACTTC. It specifies CASSLTGGNTYEQYF.

The chain uses TRBV6-5 and TRBJ1-1, with D uncertain. The CDR3 contains 15 residues. Germline V gene lookup returns CDR1 MNHEY and CDR2 SVGAGI. Trimming shortened V by 0 bases and J by 7 bases, and 15 bases separated the two germline ends. The CDR3 coding sequence is TGTGCCAGCAGTTACTCGCACAACCAGGTCGATGAAGCTTTCTTT. Translation: CASSYSHNQVDEAFF.

As DNA, the CDR3 is TGCGCCAGCAGCCAGGACAGGGCCGGACCGCAGGGAAAACTGTTTTTT. Protein: CASSQDRAGPQGKLFF. The V gene is TRBV5-1, the J gene TRBJ1-4, with 8 bases aligning to TRBD1. The V gene end was trimmed by 4 bases and the J gene end by 10 bases; junction bases not matched to a gene: 15. The germline gives CDR1 SGHRS, CDR2 YFSETQ. The length of the CDR3 is 16 residues.

CDR3 in amino acids: CASSLRQADYNSPLHF. The CDR3 DNA is TGTGCCAGCAGCTTAAGACAGGCCGATTATAATTCACCCCTCCACTTT. The V and J genes are TRBV7-2 and TRBJ1-6; weak D call: TRBD1 (6 bases). CDR1 is SGHTA and CDR2 is FQGNSA in the germline V gene. CDR3 length: 16 residues. Trimming cost V 2 bases and J 4 bases, with 12 bases left between them.

This chain joins TRBV19 and TRBJ1-2; TRBD1 matches 10 bases. CDR3 length: 13 amino acids. Germline trimming cut 5 bases from V and 3 bases from J; bases unmatched to any gene: 0. Germline V gene data show CDR1 as LNHDA and CDR2 as SQIVND (reference sequence). The CDR3 reads CASSGQGDYGYTF. Written as DNA, the CDR3 is TGTGCCAGTAGTGGACAGGGGGACTATGGCTACACCTTC. The variable domain in full, with the rest retrieved from reference TRBV19 and TRBJ1-2, is DGGITQSPKYLFRKEGQNVTLSCEQNLNHDAMYWYRQDPGQGLRLIYYSQIVNDFQKGDIAEGYSVSREKKESFPLTVTSAQKNPTAFYLCASSGQGDYGYTFGSGTRLTVV.

The chain is built from TRBV7-8 and TRBJ2-1; TRBD2 matches at 9 bases. The J segment lost 5 bases and the V segment lost 5 bases, leaving 10 bases of the junction unmatched. This CDR3 has 16 residues. CDR1 SGHVS and CDR2 FQNEAQ come from the germline V gene. This CDR3 reads CASSIPLRGGNNEQFF. In DNA form, the CDR3 reads TGTGCCAGCAGCATACCCTTGCGGGGGGGAAACAATGAGCAGTTCTTC.

V is TRBV6-5 and J is TRBJ1-2, with a tentative D call TRBD1 (5 bases). The CDR3 has 14 amino acids. Germline values: CDR1 MNHEY, CDR2 SVGAGI. V gave up 4 bases and J gave up 2 bases, with 11 bases separating them. The CDR3 region has the DNA TGTGCCAGCAGTTGGGACGGAAAGAACTATGGCTACACCTTC. Protein sequence: CASSWDGKNYGYTF.

V gene TRBV27 combines with J gene TRBJ2-2; D gene uncertain. V gave up 4 bases and J gave up 7 bases, with 10 bases separating them. This CDR3 contains 13 residues. Germline loops: CDR1 MNHEY, CDR2 SMNVEV (reference sequence). In nucleotides, the CDR3 is TGTGCCAGCAGTTCCTTTTGGGGCGGGGAGCTGTTTTTT. This encodes CASSSFWGGELFF.

This rearrangement joins TRBV30 to TRBJ2-1, with D possibly matching TRBD2 (5 bases). This CDR3 has 13 amino acids. With 3 bases removed from V and 8 bases from J, the gap between germline ends came to 14 bases. Germline assignment: CDR1 GTSNPN and CDR2 SVGIG (reference sequence). The CDR3 DNA reads as TGTGCCTGGAGACCTCAAGGACTCTATGAGCAGTTCTTC. This encodes CAWRPQGLYEQFF.

This clone was counted once. This chain links TRBV29-1 with TRBJ2-3, with 15 positions matching TRBD2. Germline trimming cut 4 bases from V and 7 bases from J; bases unmatched to any gene: 6. The CDR3 consists of 15 residues. From germline, CDR1 is SQVTM and CDR2 ANQGSEA. Written as DNA, the CDR3 is TGCAGCGTTGGTGGACTAGCGGGGGGGCCTCATACGCAGTATTTT. Protein: CSVGGLAGGPHTQYF.

The genes are TRBV9 and TRBJ2-1; 13 nucleotides agree with TRBD2. The CDR3 is made up of 15 amino acids. The germline gives CDR1 SGDLS, CDR2 YYNGEE. Trimming removed 3 bases from V and 8 bases from J; junction bases left unmatched: 5. This CDR3 reads CASSAGTSGMDEQFF. The CDR3 coding sequence is TGTGCCAGCAGCGCCGGGACTAGCGGGATGGATGAGCAGTTCTTC.

The chain uses TRBV29-1 and TRBJ2-7; 7 bases are a match to TRBD2. This CDR3 region has 13 residues. The germline V gene encodes CDR1 SQVTM and CDR2 ANQGSEA. Unmatched junction bases numbered 10, after V lost 0 bases and J lost 11 bases. The CDR3 bases are TGCAGCGTTGAAGATCCGTTGGGGGGGTCGAAGTACTTC. Its translation: CSVEDPLGGSKYF.

The chain couples TRBV5-4 to TRBJ2-2; tentatively, D is TRBD2 (5 bases). Germline CDR1 is SGHNT and CDR2 is YYREEE (reference sequence). The CDR3 is 16 amino acids. V lost 1 base and J lost 3, with 13 bases in between. The CDR3 spells CASSLLISRDTGELFF. DNA of the CDR3: TGTGCCAGCAGCTTGCTCATATCGCGGGACACCGGGGAGCTGTTTTTT.

The chain recombines TRBV6-6 with TRBJ1-4; D is uncertain. The CDR3 contains 12 residues. CDR1 is MNHNY and CDR2 is SVGAGI in the germline V gene (reference sequence). V shed 5 bases and J shed 2 bases, with 3 bases lying between them. CDR3 DNA sequence: TGTGCCAGCAGTCCGACTAATGAAAAACTGTTTTTT. Protein product: CASSPTNEKLFF.

The chain couples TRBV2 to TRBJ2-7; perhaps D is TRBD1 or TRBD2 (7 bases each). This CDR3 has 13 amino acids. The V gene lost 7 bases and the J gene lost 4 bases, with 14 bases spanning the gap. From germline, CDR1 is SNHLY and CDR2 FYNNEI. The CDR3 coding sequence is TGTGCCAGCAACAACAGGGGAGGGTACGAGCAGTACTTC. It is translated as CASNNRGGYEQYF.

V and J are TRBV5-1 and TRBJ2-5; TRBD1 aligns across 7 bases. CDR3 length: 14 residues. With 4 bases clipped from V and 4 bases from J, the junction kept 7 bases outside the gene matches. Per germline, CDR1 SGHRS and CDR2 YFSETQ. This CDR3 reads CASSRTGDPETQYF. The CDR3 bases are TGCGCCAGCAGCCGCACAGGGGACCCAGAGACCCAGTACTTC. Based on the CDR3 plus reference TRBV5-1 and TRBJ2-5, the full variable domain is KAGVTQTPRYLIKTRGQQVTLSCSPISGHRSVSWYQQTPGQGLQFLFEYFSETQRNKGNFPGRFSGRQFSNSRSEMNVSTLELGDSALYLCASSRTGDPETQYFGPGTRLLVL.

The J gene is TRBJ2-7, the V gene TRBV14; D remains unclear. The CDR3 sequence is 12 residues long. V shed 3 bases and J shed 4 bases, with 7 bases lying between them. Germline values: CDR1 SGHDN, CDR2 FVKESK. The CDR3 is CASSQSGYEQYF. The DNA of the CDR3 is TGTGCCAGCAGCCAGTCAGGTTACGAGCAGTACTTC.